The 29 T cell receptor beta chains given below trace back to one sample, sequenced in a study of cytomegalovirus exposure and HLA in healthy donors. The data were produced by immunoSEQ multiplex PCR, yet TCRdb's version contains in-frame clones alone and is incomplete. This sample yields 150,000 to 160,000 clones, of which about 86% are seen a single time; approximately 20% belongs to the top ten. Material for sequencing was PBMCs. Receptors originate from a man between 18 and 35 years old in good health and CMV-seropositive.

This clone was seen once. This chain links TRBV6-5 with TRBJ2-2; TRBD2 aligns across 7 bases. The germline gives CDR1 MNHEY, CDR2 SVGAGI. The CDR3 consists of 15 residues. V was pared by 10 bases and J by 0 bases, with 8 bases of the junction left unmatched. The DNA for the CDR3 is TGTGCCATCGCCCGAGCGGGGCCGAACACCGGGGAGCTGTTTTTT. This translates into CAIARAGPNTGELFF.

This chain links TRBV6-6 with TRBJ1-1; D ambiguous. CDR3 length equals 16 residues. Germline V gene sequence: CDR1 MNHNY, CDR2 SVGAGI (reference sequence). V shed 4 bases and J shed 0 bases, with 15 bases lying between them. The CDR3 DNA follows: TGTGCCAGCAGTTCATCCTCCAAGAGCCTGAACACTGAAGCTTTCTTT. Its translation: CASSSSSKSLNTEAFF.

Comment on this clone: This sample includes further DNA sequences coding for the same CDR3. The chain links TRBV7-9 to TRBJ2-7; tentative D call: TRBD1 (5 bases). Trimming took off 1 base at V and 3 bases at J, with 13 bases between the two ends. The CDR3 contains 15 residues. CDR1 SEHNR and CDR2 FQNEAQ come from the germline V gene (reference sequence). The CDR3 bases are TGTGCCAGCAGCTTAGGGCAGGGTGCAGTCTACGAGCAGTACTTC. It specifies CASSLGQGAVYEQYF.

The V call is TRBV10-3, the J call TRBJ2-1; possible D gene TRBD2, 5 bases. The CDR3 is made up of 13 amino acids. Trimming shortened V by 8 bases and J by 5 bases, and 13 bases separated the two germline ends. Germline CDR1 ENHRY, CDR2 SYGVKD. The CDR3: CAIQPGLDNEQFF. Here the CDR3 DNA reads TGTGCCATCCAGCCCGGACTCGACAATGAGCAGTTCTTC.

The rearrangement links TRBV19 to TRBJ2-2; D possibly corresponds to TRBD2 (6 bases). The CDR3 spans 13 residues. Germline V gene data show CDR1 as LNHDA and CDR2 as SQIVND (reference sequence). Trimming shortened V by 6 bases and J by 5 bases, and 10 bases separated the two germline ends. The CDR3 coding sequence is TGTGCCAGTAGGACTAGAGGGACCGGGGAGCTGTTTTTT. Amino acid sequence: CASRTRGTGELFF.

The chain combines TRBV7-2 with TRBJ2-1, with D perhaps matching TRBD2 (5 bases). CDR1 is SGHTA, CDR2 FQGNSA, per germline. This CDR3 contains 14 residues. With 5 bases removed from V and 4 bases from J, the gap between germline ends came to 12 bases. The CDR3 DNA is TGTGCCAGCAGCCTCGACGGGAATTACAATGAGCAGTTCTTC. Translated: CASSLDGNYNEQFF.

This chain links TRBV6-5 with TRBJ2-2, with 7 bases identical to TRBD1. This CDR3 is built from 15 residues. From germline, CDR1 is MNHEY and CDR2 SVGAGI. Unmatched junction bases numbered 4, after V lost 0 bases and J lost 6 bases. Here the CDR3 reads CASSYSSTGPGELFF. The DNA for the CDR3 is TGTGCCAGCAGTTACTCATCGACAGGGCCCGGGGAGCTGTTTTTT.

The CDR3 DNA is TGTGCCAGCAGCTTCACGGCGGTCGGGGAGCTGTTTTTT. Its translation is CASSFTAVGELFF. This chain joins TRBV11-3 and TRBJ2-2; D remains ambiguous. The CDR3 sequence is 13 residues long. CDR1 and CDR2 from the germline V gene are SGHNT and YENEEA. V lost 3 bases and J lost 7, with 9 bases in between.

This sequence joins TRBV7-9 and TRBJ1-1, with 7 nucleotides matching TRBD1. Looked up from germline, CDR1 is SEHNR and CDR2 is FQNEAQ (reference sequence). The CDR3 has 15 residues. The V segment lost 1 base and the J segment 6 bases; nucleotides outside the gene matches: 8. CDR3 region: CASSLEVRGSSEAFF. For the CDR3, the DNA is TGTGCCAGCAGCTTAGAAGTCAGGGGGTCGTCTGAAGCTTTCTTT.

The chain combines TRBV6-5 with TRBJ1-2, with 8 nucleotides matching TRBD1. Germline V gives CDR1 MNHEY, CDR2 SVGAGI. The CDR3 length is 15 residues. Germline trimming cut 7 bases from V and 7 bases from J; bases unmatched to any gene: 14. CDR3 sequence (DNA): TGTGCCAGCACCATGACAGGGGCGGGGCGGCGTGGCTACACCTTC. Its protein is CASTMTGAGRRGYTF.

This chain connects TRBV27 to TRBJ1-1, with D hard to call. CDR1 is MNHEY and CDR2 is SMNVEV in the germline V gene (reference sequence). This CDR3 region has 14 residues. V lost 5 bases and J 4 bases, leaving 14 bases between the germline ends. In nucleotides, the CDR3 is TGTGCCAGCAGTCGCGGGGTTTGGGGCACTGAAGCTTTCTTT. Residues: CASSRGVWGTEAFF.

This clone came up a few times. Other nucleotide sequences from this sample produce the same CDR3. The V and J genes are TRBV9 and TRBJ2-7; D not resolved. Germline V gives CDR1 SGDLS, CDR2 YYNGEE. V was clipped by 0 bases and J by 2 bases, with 12 bases between them. The CDR3 runs to 15 residues. Here the CDR3 DNA reads TGTGCCAGCAGCGTAGGAGGCCAGATTACCTACGAGCAGTACTTC. This codes for CASSVGGQITYEQYF. Using reference TRBV9 and TRBJ2-7 for the parts outside the CDR3, the full variable domain is DSGVTQTPKHLITATGQRVTLRCSPRSGDLSVYWYQQSLDQGLQFLIQYYNGEERAKGNILERFSAQQFPDLHSELNLSSLELGDSALYFCASSVGGQITYEQYFGPGTRLTVT.

This chain uses TRBV2 with TRBJ2-2; TRBD2 might be the D (6 bases). This CDR3 region has 14 residues. Germline CDR1 and CDR2: SNHLY and FYNNEI. V gave up 6 bases and J gave up 6 bases, with 14 bases separating them. The CDR3 DNA reads as TGTGCCAGCAGGCGGGACTGGGGAGCCGGGGAGCTGTTTTTT. This sequence encodes CASRRDWGAGELFF.

The CDR3 here is CASTPRGQGNEQYF. The DNA for the CDR3 is TGTGCCAGCACCCCCAGAGGACAGGGTAACGAGCAGTACTTC. V is TRBV2 and J is TRBJ2-7; 8 bases align to TRBD1. This CDR3 has 14 amino acids. Losses at the gene ends were 7 bases for V and 5 bases for J; bases not matched to a gene: 10. Germline lookup yields CDR1 SNHLY and CDR2 FYNNEI.

The genes are TRBV10-2 and TRBJ1-1; D not resolved. The CDR3 is 12 amino acids. The V end was cut by 6 bases, the J end by 3 bases, with 8 bases between. Germline-derived CDR1 and CDR2 are WSHSY and SAAADI. This chain's CDR3 is CASREPYTEAFF. CDR3 nucleotides: TGCGCCAGCAGGGAGCCCTACACTGAAGCTTTCTTT.

The chain combines TRBV5-1 with TRBJ2-5, with 9 bases that match TRBD2. This CDR3 contains 16 residues. J was trimmed by 6 bases and V by 0 bases; bases with no gene match: 9. Germline V gives CDR1 SGHRS, CDR2 YFSETQ. The DNA of the CDR3 is TGCGCCAGCAGCTTGGAACCAGCGGGAGGATTAAAGACCCAGTACTTC. Residues: CASSLEPAGGLKTQYF.

This clone was recorded only once. This chain joins TRBV6-6 and TRBJ1-2; D is unclear. The germline V gene encodes CDR1 MNHNY and CDR2 SVGAGI (reference sequence). CDR3 length: 11 amino acids. Trimming stripped 5 bases from V and 6 bases from J, with 7 bases between. In DNA form, the CDR3 reads TGTGCCAGCAGTCCTTTCGATGGCTACACCTTC. Amino acid sequence: CASSPFDGYTF.

This clone turned up a few times. The chain combines TRBV6-1 with TRBJ2-7; D might be TRBD2 (6 bases). The CDR3 is 12 amino acids. V was pared by 4 bases and J by 7 bases, with 11 bases between. Germline-derived CDR1 and CDR2 are MNHNS and SASEGT. CDR3 in amino acids: CASSAGVLEQYF. DNA for the CDR3: TGTGCCAGCAGTGCGGGGGTCCTGGAGCAGTACTTC.

The chain has TRBV4-2 and TRBJ1-2; 8 bases fit TRBD1. The CDR3 is made up of 14 amino acids. With V trimmed by 3 bases and J by 6 bases, 6 bases remained unmatched. Germline CDR1 reads LGHNA; CDR2 reads YNFKEQ. The CDR3 sequence is CASSQQQGVDGYTF. In nucleotides, the CDR3 is TGTGCCAGCAGCCAGCAACAGGGGGTTGATGGCTACACCTTC.

As DNA, the CDR3 is TGTGCCAGCAGTTTAGTAGCCGGGACAGGTCGGTTCGAGCAGTACTTC. Protein: CASSLVAGTGRFEQYF. This chain uses TRBV27 with TRBJ2-7; TRBD1 matches at 8 bases. Per germline, CDR1 MNHEY and CDR2 SMNVEV (reference sequence). CDR3 length: 16 amino acids. J was trimmed by 6 bases and V by 2 bases; bases with no gene match: 12.

The V and J genes are TRBV2 and TRBJ1-5; 10 bases are shared with TRBD1. The germline gives CDR1 SNHLY, CDR2 FYNNEI. This CDR3 spans 15 amino acids. With 9 bases clipped from V and 5 bases from J, the junction kept 10 bases outside the gene matches. The CDR3 DNA sequence: TGTGCCAGTTACGGACAGGGGGAGATTGATCAGCCCCAGCATTTT. It yields the protein CASYGQGEIDQPQHF.

The chain employs TRBV7-8 and TRBJ2-5, with TRBD2 matching 8 bases. Germline V gene data show CDR1 as SGHVS and CDR2 as FQNEAQ. With V trimmed by 4 bases and J by 9 bases, 7 bases remained unmatched. The CDR3 sequence is 13 residues long. The CDR3 bases are TGTGCCAGCAGCTCACTAGCGGCTCCCGCCCAGTACTTC. Translation gives CASSSLAAPAQYF.

The rearrangement joins TRBV9 to TRBJ1-1; 7 nucleotides line up with TRBD1. CDR3 size: 16 residues. Trimming took 3 bases from V and 1 from J; bases not matched to a gene: 9. Germline values: CDR1 SGDLS, CDR2 YYNGEE. CDR3 amino acids: CASSAHWGQPNTEAFF. The CDR3 bases are TGTGCCAGCAGCGCCCACTGGGGACAGCCGAACACTGAAGCTTTCTTT.

The V gene is TRBV6-1, the J gene TRBJ1-5; 8 nucleotides match TRBD1. This CDR3 has 15 residues. Germline-derived CDR1 and CDR2 are MNHNS and SASEGT. Losses at the gene ends were 6 bases for V and 3 bases for J; bases not matched to a gene: 7. The CDR3 region has the DNA TGTGCCAGCAGCTCCGGGACAGGACTCAATCAGCCCCAGCATTTT. Amino acids: CASSSGTGLNQPQHF.

The rearrangement uses TRBV7-9 and TRBJ2-1; 9 bases match TRBD1. This CDR3 region has 15 residues. J gave up 2 bases and V 4 bases, and 3 bases lay outside the gene matches. The germline gives CDR1 SEHNR, CDR2 FQNEAQ (reference sequence). The chain's CDR3 is CASSSRDRAYNEQFF. CDR3 DNA: TGTGCCAGCAGCTCCCGGGACAGGGCCTACAATGAGCAGTTCTTC. The entire variable domain, with the rest obtained from reference TRBV7-9 and TRBJ2-1, is as follows: DTGVSQNPRHKITKRGQNVTFRCDPISEHNRLYWYRQTLGQGPEFLTYFQNEAQLEKSRLLSDRFSAERPKGSFSTLEIQRTEQGDSAMYLCASSSRDRAYNEQFFGPGTRLTVL.

The chain links TRBV7-7 to TRBJ2-2, with 8 bases matching TRBD1. The CDR3 covers 16 residues. In germline, CDR1 is SSHAT, CDR2 FNYEAQ (reference sequence). V lost 5 bases and J lost 0; bases outside the gene matches: 5. The CDR3 nucleotides are TGTGCCAGCAGCCCACAGACAGGGGCGAACACCGGGGAGCTGTTTTTT. It encodes CASSPQTGANTGELFF.

This clone was seen only a few times. The chain combines TRBV7-2 with TRBJ2-4; TRBD1 matches 7 bases. J was trimmed by 8 bases and V by 4 bases; bases with no gene match: 8. Germline V gene sequence: CDR1 SGHTA, CDR2 FQGNSA. This CDR3 contains 14 residues. Here the CDR3 reads CASSSNDRVDIQYF. CDR3 DNA: TGTGCCAGCAGCTCCAATGACAGGGTTGACATTCAGTACTTC.

This chain uses TRBV11-1 with TRBJ1-5, with unresolved D. CDR1 is SGHAT and CDR2 is FQDESV in the germline V gene (reference sequence). The CDR3 extends over 11 amino acids. V shed 10 bases and J shed 8 bases, with 12 bases lying between them. In DNA form, the CDR3 reads TGTGCCAACCCCTCCTCTAAGCCCCAGCATTTT. It encodes CANPSSKPQHF.

CDR3 coding DNA: TGTGCCAGCAGCCAGACTAGCGGGGGGGTAATGGGTACGCAGTATTTT. This sequence encodes CASSQTSGGVMGTQYF. The V call is TRBV7-2, the J call TRBJ2-3; 14 bases align to TRBD2. The CDR3 covers 16 residues. V was clipped by 5 bases and J by 8 bases; unmatched bases: 9. Looked up from germline, CDR1 is SGHTA and CDR2 is FQGNSA.